These 21 T cell receptor beta chains were all obtained from the same sample, sequenced in a study of blood T cell repertoires in COVID-19. Clones were read by immunoSEQ multiplex PCR, and TCRdb kept only the in-frame ones, dropping some. There are fewer than 250,000 clones in the sample; about 80% occur only once, and under 2% lies in the top ten. The specimen sequenced was PBMCs or T cells enriched from blood (not recorded which). Receptors originate from a man aged 60-69 years who had recovered from COVID-19.

The chain combines TRBV9 with TRBJ1-2, with 7 bases aligning to TRBD1. The CDR3 has 13 residues. The V gene end was trimmed by 5 bases and the J gene end by 5 bases; junction bases not matched to a gene: 6. The V gene's germline CDR1 is SGDLS and CDR2 YYNGEE. The CDR3 nucleotides read TGTGCCAGCAGAGGAGGGGGCGGTTATGGCTACACCTTC. Amino acids: CASRGGGGYGYTF.

This clone was counted a few times. The chain is built from TRBV5-8 and TRBJ1-4; maybe TRBD1 (6 bases). CDR3 length equals 15 residues. The V end lost 4 bases, the J end lost 7 bases, and 17 bases lay between the germline ends. Germline assignment: CDR1 SGHTS and CDR2 YDEGEE. In DNA form, the CDR3 reads TGTGCCAGCAGCGCGTGGGGGGGGGCAGGTGAAAAACTGTTTTTT. Amino acid sequence: CASSAWGGAGEKLFF.

The chain carries TRBV7-2 and TRBJ1-6; TRBD1 agrees at 8 bases. Germline CDR1 SGHTA, CDR2 FQGNSA. V dropped 0 bases and J dropped 7; count of bases not matched to a gene: 2. The CDR3 is 15 residues long. The CDR3 DNA follows: TGTGCCAGCAGCTTAGCACAGGGGGGGAATTCACCCCTCCACTTT. Translation: CASSLAQGGNSPLHF.

This rearrangement joins TRBV11-2 to TRBJ1-5; D gene ambiguous. The V and J ends lost 0 bases and 7 bases respectively, with 7 bases between them. The V gene's germline CDR1 is SGHAT and CDR2 FQNNGV. The CDR3 loop spans 13 amino acids. CDR3 residues: CASSLDGRQPQHF. The CDR3 nucleotides are TGTGCCAGCAGCTTAGATGGGAGGCAGCCCCAGCATTTT.

The V gene is TRBV9, the J gene TRBJ1-3, with D unclear. The CDR3 contains 13 residues. Germline V CDR1 and CDR2: SGDLS, YYNGEE. V was cut by 7 bases and J by 0 bases, with 8 bases left in between. CDR3 protein: CASSENSGNTIYF. CDR3 sequence (DNA): TGTGCCAGCTCAGAAAACTCTGGAAACACCATATATTTT.

The V call is TRBV5-1, the J call TRBJ2-3, with D perhaps TRBD1 (6 bases). The CDR3 runs to 14 residues. Germline assignment: CDR1 SGHRS and CDR2 YFSETQ. V was cut by 7 bases and J by 3 bases, with 15 bases left in between. The CDR3 DNA follows: TGCGCCAGCCTCCGGGACACCGTGACAGATACGCAGTATTTT. This gives the protein CASLRDTVTDTQYF.

This clone was detected a few times. Here the CDR3 DNA reads TGTGCCAGCAGTTCACCGGGACTAGCGGGGGGTTATAACAATGAGCAGTTCTTC. Translation: CASSSPGLAGGYNNEQFF. V usage is TRBV2 and J usage is TRBJ2-1; 15 bases are shared with TRBD2. This CDR3 contains 18 residues. After removal of 5 bases from V and 5 bases from J, the junction contained 10 bases not matched to a gene. CDR1 and CDR2 (germline): SNHLY, FYNNEI.

The chain combines TRBV19 with TRBJ1-4; D unresolved. V lost 8 bases to trimming and J lost 7 bases, with 11 bases between them. The CDR3 spans 12 residues. Germline CDR1 and CDR2: LNHDA and SQIVND (reference sequence). The CDR3 spells CASSDLGEKLFF. The CDR3 DNA sequence: TGTGCCAGTTCAGATCTAGGTGAAAAACTGTTTTTT.

This chain joins TRBV29-1 and TRBJ2-6; 7 nucleotides match TRBD2. V lost 6 bases to trimming and J lost 0 bases; unmatched junction nucleotides: 5. Germline assignment: CDR1 SQVTM and CDR2 ANQGSEA. The CDR3 contains 15 residues. The CDR3 is CSVGRGTSGANVLTF. The CDR3 bases are TGCAGCGTGGGGCGGGGGACCTCTGGGGCCAACGTCCTGACTTTC.

This chain joins TRBV5-4 and TRBJ1-4, with D perhaps TRBD1 (6 bases). CDR1 and CDR2 (germline): SGHNT, YYREEE (reference sequence). The CDR3 runs 14 residues. V was shortened by 4 bases and J by 7 bases, with 14 bases between the two germline ends. CDR3 nucleotide sequence: TGTGCCAGCAGCCCCGACAGGTTTTCTGAAAAACTGTTTTTT. Protein sequence: CASSPDRFSEKLFF.

This sequence joins TRBV3-1 (or the pseudogene TRBV3-2) and TRBJ1-2, with TRBD1 matching 8 bases. J gave up 2 bases and V 2 bases, and 4 bases lay outside the gene matches. Germline CDR1 reads LGHDT; CDR2 reads YNNKEL (reference sequence). This CDR3 has 15 residues. As DNA, the CDR3 is TGTGCCAGCAGCCAACGGACAGGGTCCAACTATGGCTACACCTTC. Its protein product is CASSQRTGSNYGYTF.

CDR3 DNA: TGTGCCAGCAGCAGCCAAGGGGGGGACACAGATACGCAGTATTTT. Translated, it gives CASSSQGGDTDTQYF. J is TRBJ2-3 and V is TRBV2; D is perhaps TRBD2 (7 bases). There are 15 residues in the CDR3. The V end lost 6 bases, the J end lost 2 bases, and 15 bases lay between the germline ends. Germline CDR1 reads SNHLY; CDR2 reads FYNNEI.

This chain joins TRBV7-9 and TRBJ2-7, with 7 bases matching TRBD1. Germline CDR1 SEHNR, CDR2 FQNEAQ (reference sequence). V lost 5 bases to trimming and J lost 3 bases; unmatched junction nucleotides: 10. This CDR3 spans 15 amino acids. CDR3 protein: CASSPSTGDLYEQYF. CDR3 bases: TGTGCCAGCAGCCCCTCAACAGGGGATCTCTACGAGCAGTACTTC.

The chain uses TRBV5-6 and TRBJ1-2; D is ambiguous. CDR3 length: 14 residues. Trimming pared 0 bases from V and 5 bases from J, leaving 11 bases between. Germline V CDR1 and CDR2: SGHDT, YYEEEE. The DNA for the CDR3 is TGTGCCAGCAGCTTGGTAGGCACAGATTATGGCTACACCTTC. Translating gives CASSLVGTDYGYTF. Together with reference TRBV5-6 and TRBJ1-2, the CDR3 gives the full variable domain: DAGVTQSPTHLIKTRGQQVTLRCSPKSGHDTVSWYQQALGQGPQFIFQYYEEEERQRGNFPDRFSGHQFPNYSSELNVNALLLGDSALYLCASSLVGTDYGYTFGSGTRLTVV.

The chain employs TRBV19 and TRBJ1-4; possibly TRBD1 for D (6 bases). The CDR3 is 16 residues long. The germline gives CDR1 LNHDA, CDR2 SQIVND (reference sequence). Trimming shortened V by 4 bases and J by 4 bases, and 16 bases separated the two germline ends. CDR3 DNA sequence: TGTGCCAGTAGTAACTTGAAGACAGGCCTTAATGAAAAACTGTTTTTT. It is translated as CASSNLKTGLNEKLFF.

This chain links TRBV7-2 with TRBJ1-5; D not certain. The CDR3 extends over 13 amino acids. From germline, CDR1 is SGHTA and CDR2 FQGNSA. V dropped 1 base and J dropped 6 bases, with 7 bases sitting between them. CDR3 nucleotides: TGTGCCAGCAGCTTAGACGGGGTTCAGCCCCAGCATTTT. It translates to CASSLDGVQPQHF.

Only a few counts were recorded for this clone. This chain connects TRBV27 to TRBJ2-7; the match to TRBD1 covers 8 bases. In germline, CDR1 is MNHEY, CDR2 SMNVEV (reference sequence). CDR3 length equals 16 residues. Unmatched junction bases numbered 14, after V lost 7 bases and J lost 3 bases. The CDR3 bases are TGTGCCAGCACCCACTCCAGGGGGCAGGCGCGCTACGAGCAGTACTTC. Translating gives CASTHSRGQARYEQYF.

This clone was seen only a few times. V is TRBV10-1 and J is TRBJ2-7; maybe TRBD2 (5 bases). V was cut by 2 bases and J by 5 bases, with 10 bases left in between. CDR1 and CDR2 from the germline V gene are WNHNN and SYGVQD (reference sequence). CDR3 length: 13 amino acids. CDR3 bases: TGCGCCAGCAGTGAGGCGGGCCGGGACGAGCAGTACTTC. Protein sequence: CASSEAGRDEQYF.

This chain uses TRBV7-9 with TRBJ2-7; a weak D match, TRBD1 (6 bases). The V gene's germline CDR1 is SEHNR and CDR2 FQNEAQ (reference sequence). CDR3 length: 15 residues. Trimming removed 2 bases from V and 5 bases from J, with 16 bases in between. The CDR3 coding sequence is TGTGCCAGCAGCTTAAACGACAGGCGCAAGAACGAGCAGTACTTC. Translating it yields CASSLNDRRKNEQYF. The entire variable domain, with the rest obtained from reference TRBV7-9 and TRBJ2-7, is as follows: DTGVSQNPRHKITKRGQNVTFRCDPISEHNRLYWYRQTLGQGPEFLTYFQNEAQLEKSRLLSDRFSAERPKGSFSTLEIQRTEQGDSAMYLCASSLNDRRKNEQYFGPGTRLTVT.

The chain recombines TRBV9 with TRBJ1-1; 8 nucleotides agree with TRBD1. Trimming cost V 2 bases and J 4 bases; bases outside gene matches: 4. This CDR3 has 14 residues. Germline V lookup: CDR1 SGDLS, CDR2 YYNGEE. As DNA, the CDR3 is TGTGCCAGCAGCGTGACAGGGGAGGGCACTGAAGCTTTCTTT. Protein: CASSVTGEGTEAFF.

The CDR3 coding sequence is TGCGCCAGCAGCCAAGATCCAGGGTGGGGATATAATTCACCCCTCCACTTT. The encoded protein is CASSQDPGWGYNSPLHF. The chain is built from TRBV4-3 and TRBJ1-6, with D possibly being TRBD1 (5 bases). V was shortened by 0 bases and J by 4 bases, with 13 bases between the two germline ends. The CDR3 is 17 amino acids. Looked up from germline, CDR1 is LGHNA and CDR2 is YSLEER.